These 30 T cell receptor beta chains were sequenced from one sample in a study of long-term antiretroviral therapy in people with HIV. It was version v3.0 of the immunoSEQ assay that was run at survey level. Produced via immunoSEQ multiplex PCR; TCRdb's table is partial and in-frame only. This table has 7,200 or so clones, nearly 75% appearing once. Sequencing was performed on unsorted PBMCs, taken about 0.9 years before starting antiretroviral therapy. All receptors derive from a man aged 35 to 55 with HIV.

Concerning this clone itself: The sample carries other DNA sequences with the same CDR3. The CDR3 sequence: CASSQDRVDTQYF. DNA for the CDR3: TGCGCCAGCAGCCAAGATCGAGTAGATACGCAGTATTTT. The gene calls are TRBV4-3 and TRBJ2-3; D not resolved. The CDR3 loop spans 13 amino acids. Between the trimmed V and J ends, which lost 0 bases and 5 bases, there was a span of 6 bases. Germline assignment: CDR1 LGHNA and CDR2 YSLEER.

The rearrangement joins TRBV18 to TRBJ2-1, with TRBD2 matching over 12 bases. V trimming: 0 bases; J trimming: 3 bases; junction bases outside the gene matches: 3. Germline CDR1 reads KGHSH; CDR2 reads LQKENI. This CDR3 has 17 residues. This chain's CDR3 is CASSPPGGLAGYNEQFF. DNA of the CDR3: TGTGCCAGCTCACCACCGGGGGGACTAGCGGGCTACAATGAGCAGTTCTTC. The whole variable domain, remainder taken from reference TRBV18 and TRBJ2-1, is NAGVMQNPRHLVRRRGQEARLRCSPMKGHSHVYWYRQLPEEGLKFMVYLQKENIIDESGMPKERFSAEFPKEGPSILRIQQVVRGDSAAYFCASSPPGGLAGYNEQFFGPGTRLTVL.

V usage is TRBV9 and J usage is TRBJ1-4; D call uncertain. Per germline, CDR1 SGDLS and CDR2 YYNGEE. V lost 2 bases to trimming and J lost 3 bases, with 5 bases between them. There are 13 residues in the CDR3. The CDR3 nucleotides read TGTGCCAGCAGCGTTCAGGCTAATGAAAAACTGTTTTTT. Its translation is CASSVQANEKLFF. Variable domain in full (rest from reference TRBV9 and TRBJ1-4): DSGVTQTPKHLITATGQRVTLRCSPRSGDLSVYWYQQSLDQGLQFLIQYYNGEERAKGNILERFSAQQFPDLHSELNLSSLELGDSALYFCASSVQANEKLFFGSGTQLSVL.

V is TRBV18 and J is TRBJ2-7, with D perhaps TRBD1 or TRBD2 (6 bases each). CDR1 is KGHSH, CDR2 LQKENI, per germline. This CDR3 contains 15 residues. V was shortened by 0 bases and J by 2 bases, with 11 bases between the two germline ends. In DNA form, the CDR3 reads TGTGCCAGCTCACCACCATCGGGGGCGCCCTACGAGCAGTACTTC. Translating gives CASSPPSGAPYEQYF.

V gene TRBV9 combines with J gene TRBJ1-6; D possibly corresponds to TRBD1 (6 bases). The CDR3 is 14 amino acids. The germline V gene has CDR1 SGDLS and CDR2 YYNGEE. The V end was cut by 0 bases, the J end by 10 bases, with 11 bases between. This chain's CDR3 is CASSVGQVLSPLHF. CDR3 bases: TGTGCCAGCAGCGTAGGACAGGTTCTCTCACCCCTCCACTTT.

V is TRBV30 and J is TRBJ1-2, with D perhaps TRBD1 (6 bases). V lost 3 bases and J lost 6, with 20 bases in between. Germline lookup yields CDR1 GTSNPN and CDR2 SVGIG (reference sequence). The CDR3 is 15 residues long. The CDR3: CAWSLDSYGGDGYTF. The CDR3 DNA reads TGTGCCTGGAGCCTGGACAGCTATGGTGGGGATGGCTACACCTTC.

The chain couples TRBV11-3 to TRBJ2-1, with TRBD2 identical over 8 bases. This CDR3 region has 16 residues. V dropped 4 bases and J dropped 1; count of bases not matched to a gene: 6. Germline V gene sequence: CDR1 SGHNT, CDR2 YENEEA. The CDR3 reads CASSSRAGGSYNEQFF. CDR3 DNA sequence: TGTGCCAGCAGCTCACGGGCGGGGGGTTCCTACAATGAGCAGTTCTTC. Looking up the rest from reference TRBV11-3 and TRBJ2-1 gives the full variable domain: EAGVVQSPRYKIIEKKQPVAFWCNPISGHNTLYWYLQNLGQGPELLIRYENEEAVDDSQLPKDRFSAERLKGVDSTLKIQPAELGDSAVYLCASSSRAGGSYNEQFFGPGTRLTVL.

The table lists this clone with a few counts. The CDR3 spells CASSEATGNLNGYTF. CDR3 in DNA: TGTGCCAGCAGTGAGGCTACAGGGAATTTGAATGGCTACACCTTC. This chain connects TRBV6-1 to TRBJ1-2, with D possibly being TRBD1 (6 bases). The CDR3 is 15 amino acids. Germline V gene lookup returns CDR1 MNHNS and CDR2 SASEGT. V lost 3 bases, J lost 6 bases, and 17 bases lay in between.

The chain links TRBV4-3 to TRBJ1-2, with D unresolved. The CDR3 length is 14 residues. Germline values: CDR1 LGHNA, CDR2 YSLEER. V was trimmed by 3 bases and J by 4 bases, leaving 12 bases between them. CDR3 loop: CASSQESMGYGYTF. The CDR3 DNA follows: TGCGCCAGCAGCCAGGAGAGTATGGGCTATGGCTACACCTTC.

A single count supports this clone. Here the CDR3 DNA reads TGCGCCAGCAGCCCGGGGACAGGGAATAAGCAGCCCCAGCATTTT. This gives the protein CASSPGTGNKQPQHF. J is TRBJ1-5 and V is TRBV5-1, with TRBD1 identical over 9 bases. CDR1 is SGHRS, CDR2 YFSETQ, per germline. After removal of 4 bases from V and 7 bases from J, the junction contained 9 bases not matched to a gene. This CDR3 has 15 amino acids.

The CDR3 DNA reads TGCAGCGTTCCTATGACAGGATCTAGCACAGATACGCAGTATTTT. Its protein is CSVPMTGSSTDTQYF. The chain employs TRBV29-1 and TRBJ2-3; D may be TRBD1 (6 bases). This CDR3 contains 15 residues. The V and J ends lost 5 bases and 0 bases respectively, with 15 bases between them. CDR1 and CDR2 (germline): SQVTM, ANQGSEA.

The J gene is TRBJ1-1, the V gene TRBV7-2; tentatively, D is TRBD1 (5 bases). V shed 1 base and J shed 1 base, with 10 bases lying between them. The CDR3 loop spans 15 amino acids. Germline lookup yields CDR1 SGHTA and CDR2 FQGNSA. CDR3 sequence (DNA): TGTGCCAGCAGCTTAGGGGCGGGGGGGAACACTGAAGCTTTCTTT. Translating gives CASSLGAGGNTEAFF.

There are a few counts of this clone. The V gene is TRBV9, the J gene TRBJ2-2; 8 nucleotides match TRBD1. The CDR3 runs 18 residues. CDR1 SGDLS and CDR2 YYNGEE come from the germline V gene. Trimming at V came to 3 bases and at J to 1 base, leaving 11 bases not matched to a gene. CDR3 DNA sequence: TGTGCCAGCAGCGCCGGACAGGGCTGGCTCCAGAACACCGGGGAGCTGTTTTTT. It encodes CASSAGQGWLQNTGELFF.

The CDR3 is CASSRDGENIQYF. As DNA, the CDR3 is TGTGCCAGCAGCCGGGACGGAGAAAACATTCAGTACTTC. This chain uses TRBV5-4 with TRBJ2-4; D could derive from TRBD1 or TRBD2 (5 bases each). Germline V gene sequence: CDR1 SGHNT, CDR2 YYREEE (reference sequence). V gave up 4 bases and J gave up 5 bases, with 10 bases separating them. The length of the CDR3 is 13 residues.

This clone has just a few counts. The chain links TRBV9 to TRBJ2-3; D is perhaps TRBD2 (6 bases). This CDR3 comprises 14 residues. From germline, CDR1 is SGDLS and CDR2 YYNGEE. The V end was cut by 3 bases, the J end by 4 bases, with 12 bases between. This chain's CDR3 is CASSELGRPDTQYF. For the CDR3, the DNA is TGTGCCAGCAGCGAACTAGGGAGGCCAGATACGCAGTATTTT.

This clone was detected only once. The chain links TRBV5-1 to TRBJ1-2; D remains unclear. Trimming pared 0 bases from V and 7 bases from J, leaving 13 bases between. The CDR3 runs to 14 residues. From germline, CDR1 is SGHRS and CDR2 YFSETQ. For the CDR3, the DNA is TGCGCCAGCAGCTTGGCGGTAGGGTTGCGTGGCTACACCTTC. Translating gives CASSLAVGLRGYTF.

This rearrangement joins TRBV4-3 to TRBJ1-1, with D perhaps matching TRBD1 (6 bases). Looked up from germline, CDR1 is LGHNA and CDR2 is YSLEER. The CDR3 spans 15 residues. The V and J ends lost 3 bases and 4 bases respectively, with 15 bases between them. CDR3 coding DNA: TGCGCCAGCAGCCAGACTTACGGGGGCGGCACTGAAGCTTTCTTT. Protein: CASSQTYGGGTEAFF.

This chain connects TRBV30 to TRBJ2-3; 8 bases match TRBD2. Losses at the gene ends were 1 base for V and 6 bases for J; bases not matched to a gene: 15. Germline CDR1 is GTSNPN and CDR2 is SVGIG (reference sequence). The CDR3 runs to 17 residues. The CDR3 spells CAWSASPPGLAPDTQYF. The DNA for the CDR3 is TGTGCCTGGAGTGCCTCTCCGCCAGGACTAGCACCTGATACGCAGTATTTT.

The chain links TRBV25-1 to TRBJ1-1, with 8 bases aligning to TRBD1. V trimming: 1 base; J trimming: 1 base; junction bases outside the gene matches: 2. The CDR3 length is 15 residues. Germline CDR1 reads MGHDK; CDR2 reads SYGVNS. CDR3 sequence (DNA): TGTGCCAGCAGTGAATGGACAGGGACGAACACTGAAGCTTTCTTT. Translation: CASSEWTGTNTEAFF. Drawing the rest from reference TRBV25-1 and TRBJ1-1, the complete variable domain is EADIYQTPRYLVIGTGKKITLECSQTMGHDKMYWYQQDPGMELHLIHYSYGVNSTEKGDLSSESTVSRIRTEHFPLTLESARPSHTSQYLCASSEWTGTNTEAFFGQGTRLTVV.

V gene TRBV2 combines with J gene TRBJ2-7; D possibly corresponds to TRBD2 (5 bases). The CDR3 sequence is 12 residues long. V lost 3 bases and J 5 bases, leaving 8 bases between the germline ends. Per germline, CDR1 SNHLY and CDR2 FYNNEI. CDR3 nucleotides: TGTGCCAGCAGTGATAACGGGGACGAGCAGTACTTC. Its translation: CASSDNGDEQYF.

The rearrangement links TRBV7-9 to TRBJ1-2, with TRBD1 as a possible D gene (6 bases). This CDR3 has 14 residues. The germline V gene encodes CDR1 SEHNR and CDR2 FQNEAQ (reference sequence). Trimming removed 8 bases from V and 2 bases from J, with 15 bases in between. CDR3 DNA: TGTGCCAGCGAGGGACACCAGGAGAACTATGGCTACACCTTC. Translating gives CASEGHQENYGYTF.

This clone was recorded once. The CDR3 bases are TGTGCCATCAGTGAATATGGGGGTTCACCAGACTACGAGCAGTACTTC. The encoded protein is CAISEYGGSPDYEQYF. The chain uses TRBV10-3 and TRBJ2-7; D possibly matches TRBD1 or TRBD2 (5 bases each). Trimming took off 3 bases at V and 3 bases at J, with 18 bases between the two ends. CDR1 ENHRY and CDR2 SYGVKD come from the germline V gene. The CDR3 covers 16 residues.

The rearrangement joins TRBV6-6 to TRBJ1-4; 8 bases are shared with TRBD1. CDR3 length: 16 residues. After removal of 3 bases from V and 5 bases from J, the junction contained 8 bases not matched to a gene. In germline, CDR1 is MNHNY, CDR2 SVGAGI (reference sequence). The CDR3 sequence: CASSYSWTGLNEKLFF. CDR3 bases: TGTGCCAGCAGTTATTCATGGACAGGGCTGAATGAAAAACTGTTTTTT.

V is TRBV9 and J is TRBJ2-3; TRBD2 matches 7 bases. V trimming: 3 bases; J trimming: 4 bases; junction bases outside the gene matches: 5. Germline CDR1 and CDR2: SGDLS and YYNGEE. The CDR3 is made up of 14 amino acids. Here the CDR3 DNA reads TGTGCCAGCAGCGGGACTAGGTTAGCAGATACGCAGTATTTT. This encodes CASSGTRLADTQYF.

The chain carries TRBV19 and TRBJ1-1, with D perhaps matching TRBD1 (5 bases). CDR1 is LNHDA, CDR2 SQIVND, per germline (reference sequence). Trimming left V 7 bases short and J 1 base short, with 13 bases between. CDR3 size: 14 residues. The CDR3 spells CASTAVRGNTEAFF. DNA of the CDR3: TGTGCCAGTACCGCAGTGAGGGGGAACACTGAAGCTTTCTTT.

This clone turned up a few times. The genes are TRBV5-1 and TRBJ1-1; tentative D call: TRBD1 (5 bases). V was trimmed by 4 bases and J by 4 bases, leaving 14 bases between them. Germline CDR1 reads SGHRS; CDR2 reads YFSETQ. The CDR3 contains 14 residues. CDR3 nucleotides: TGCGCCAGCAGCCTTGGGTTCGGGGGCACTGAAGCTTTCTTT. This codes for CASSLGFGGTEAFF.

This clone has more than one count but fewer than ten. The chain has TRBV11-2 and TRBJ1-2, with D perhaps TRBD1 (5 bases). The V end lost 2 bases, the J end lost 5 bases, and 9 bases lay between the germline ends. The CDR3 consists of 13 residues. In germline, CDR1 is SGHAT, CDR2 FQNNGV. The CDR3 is CASSLTGAYGYTF. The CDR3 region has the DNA TGTGCCAGCAGCTTAACAGGAGCTTATGGCTACACCTTC. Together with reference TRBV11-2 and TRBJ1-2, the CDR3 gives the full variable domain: EAGVAQSPRYKIIEKRQSVAFWCNPISGHATLYWYQQILGQGPKLLIQFQNNGVVDDSQLPKDRFSAERLKGVDSTLKIQPAKLEDSAVYLCASSLTGAYGYTFGSGTRLTVV.

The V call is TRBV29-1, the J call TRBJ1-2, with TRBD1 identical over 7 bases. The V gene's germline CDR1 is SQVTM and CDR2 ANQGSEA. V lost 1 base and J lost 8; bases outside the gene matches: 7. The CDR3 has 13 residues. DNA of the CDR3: TGCAGCGTTGAAGTGGGCACAGGGGACGGCTACACCTTC. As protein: CSVEVGTGDGYTF.

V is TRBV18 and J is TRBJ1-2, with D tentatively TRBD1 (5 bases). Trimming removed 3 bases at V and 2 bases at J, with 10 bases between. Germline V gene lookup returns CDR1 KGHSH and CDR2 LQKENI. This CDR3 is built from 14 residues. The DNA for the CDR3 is TGTGCCAGCTCACCGAGACAGACGAACTATGGCTACACCTTC. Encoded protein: CASSPRQTNYGYTF.

CDR3 sequence: CASSLDPSYEQYF. The DNA for the CDR3 is TGTGCCAGCAGCTTGGACCCATCCTACGAGCAGTACTTC. The V call is TRBV5-4, the J call TRBJ2-7; D unresolved. Looked up from germline, CDR1 is SGHNT and CDR2 is YYREEE (reference sequence). Trimming pared 0 bases from V and 1 base from J, leaving 5 bases between. The CDR3 runs to 13 residues.